This T cell receptor (beta chain) was retrieved from a study of T cells in Graves' hyperthyroidism and ophthalmopathy. Study context: Upon initial diagnosis and before any treatment, peripheral blood was collected. Study-wide results and caveats: Among clonotypes expanded in thyroid above 0.001, most were also found in blood.

Turning to this clonotype: Its antigen is not identified.

TCR beta CDR3 region amplification was performed from RNA transcripts. HTBI primers were used for first-round RT-PCR of the TCR CDR3. Each CDR3 protein is one row after TCRdb ran MiXCR on the multiplex PCR reads. The repertoire holds around 540,000 distinct CDR3 sequences, with about 16% as singletons. The source of the PBMCs was roughly 10 ml of fresh peripheral blood. Sequencing was carried out using blood. This receptor was taken from a woman younger than 45 with Graves' ophthalmopathy.

The CDR3 sequence is CATSRGLAGLVEQYF. The DNA for the CDR3 is TGTGCCACCAGCAGAGGACTAGCGGGACTGGTCGAGCAGTACTTC. V is TRBV15 and J is TRBJ2-7; 11 bases map to TRBD2. V was pared by 1 base and J by 6 bases, with 5 bases of the junction left unmatched. The CDR3 is made up of 15 amino acids. Germline V CDR1 and CDR2: LNHNV, YYDKDF (reference sequence).